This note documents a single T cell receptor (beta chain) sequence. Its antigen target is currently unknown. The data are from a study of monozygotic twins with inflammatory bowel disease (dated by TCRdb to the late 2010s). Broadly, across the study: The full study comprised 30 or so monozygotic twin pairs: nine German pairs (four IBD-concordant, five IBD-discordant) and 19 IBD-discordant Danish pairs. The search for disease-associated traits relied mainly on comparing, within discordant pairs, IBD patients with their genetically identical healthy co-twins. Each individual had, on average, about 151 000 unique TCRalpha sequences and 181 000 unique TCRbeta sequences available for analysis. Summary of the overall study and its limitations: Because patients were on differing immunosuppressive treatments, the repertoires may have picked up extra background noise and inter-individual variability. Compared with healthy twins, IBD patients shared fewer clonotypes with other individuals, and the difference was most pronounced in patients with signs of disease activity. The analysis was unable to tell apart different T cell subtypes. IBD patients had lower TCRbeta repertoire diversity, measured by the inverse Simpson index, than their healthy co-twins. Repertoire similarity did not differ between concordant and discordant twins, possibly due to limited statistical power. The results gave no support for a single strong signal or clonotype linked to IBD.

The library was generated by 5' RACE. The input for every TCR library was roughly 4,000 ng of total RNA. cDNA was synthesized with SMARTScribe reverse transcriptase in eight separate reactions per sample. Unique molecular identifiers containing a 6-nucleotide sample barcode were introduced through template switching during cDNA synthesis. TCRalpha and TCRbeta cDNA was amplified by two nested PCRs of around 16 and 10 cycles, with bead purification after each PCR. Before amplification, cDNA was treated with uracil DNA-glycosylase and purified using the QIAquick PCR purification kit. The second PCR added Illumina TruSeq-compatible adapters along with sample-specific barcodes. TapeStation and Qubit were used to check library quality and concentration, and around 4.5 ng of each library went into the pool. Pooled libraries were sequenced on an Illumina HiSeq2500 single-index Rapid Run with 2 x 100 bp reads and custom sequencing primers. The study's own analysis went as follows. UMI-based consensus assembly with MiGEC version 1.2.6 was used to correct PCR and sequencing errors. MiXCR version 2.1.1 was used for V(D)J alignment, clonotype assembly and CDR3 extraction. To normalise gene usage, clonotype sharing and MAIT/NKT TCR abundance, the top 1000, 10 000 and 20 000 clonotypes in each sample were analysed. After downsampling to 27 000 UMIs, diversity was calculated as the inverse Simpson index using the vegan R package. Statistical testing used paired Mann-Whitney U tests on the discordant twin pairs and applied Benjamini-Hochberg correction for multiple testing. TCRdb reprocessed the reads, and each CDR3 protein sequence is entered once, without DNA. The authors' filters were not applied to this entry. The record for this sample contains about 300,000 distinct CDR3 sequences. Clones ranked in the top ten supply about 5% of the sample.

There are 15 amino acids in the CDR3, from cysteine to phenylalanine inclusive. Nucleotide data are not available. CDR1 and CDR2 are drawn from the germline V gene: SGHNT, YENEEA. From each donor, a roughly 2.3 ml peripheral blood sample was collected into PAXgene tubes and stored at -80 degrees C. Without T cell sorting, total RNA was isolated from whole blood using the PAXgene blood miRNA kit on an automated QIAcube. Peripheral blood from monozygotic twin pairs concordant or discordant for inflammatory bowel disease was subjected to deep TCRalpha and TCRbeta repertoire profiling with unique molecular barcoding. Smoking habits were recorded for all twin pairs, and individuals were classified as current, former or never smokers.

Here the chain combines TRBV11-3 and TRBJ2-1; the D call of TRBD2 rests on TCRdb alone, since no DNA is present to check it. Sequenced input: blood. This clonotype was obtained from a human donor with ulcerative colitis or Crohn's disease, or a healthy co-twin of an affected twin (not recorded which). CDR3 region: CASSLAGGSLGEQFF.